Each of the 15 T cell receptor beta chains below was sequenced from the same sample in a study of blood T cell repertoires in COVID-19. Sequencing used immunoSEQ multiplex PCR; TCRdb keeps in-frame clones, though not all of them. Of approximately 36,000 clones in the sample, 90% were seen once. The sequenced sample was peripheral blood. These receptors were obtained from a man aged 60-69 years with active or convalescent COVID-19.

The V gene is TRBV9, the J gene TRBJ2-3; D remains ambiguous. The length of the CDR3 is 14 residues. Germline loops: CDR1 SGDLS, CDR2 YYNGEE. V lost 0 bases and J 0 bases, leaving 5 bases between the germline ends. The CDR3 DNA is TGTGCCAGCAGCGTAGGGGCGAGCACAGATACGCAGTATTTT. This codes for CASSVGASTDTQYF.

The CDR3 sequence: CASSSGLAGAIEQYF. CDR3 in DNA: TGTGCCAGCAGCTCCGGACTAGCGGGAGCGATCGAGCAGTACTTC. The V gene is TRBV7-8, the J gene TRBJ2-7; TRBD2 matches at 13 bases. The V gene's germline CDR1 is SGHVS and CDR2 FQNEAQ. CDR3 length: 15 residues. V lost 4 bases to trimming and J lost 6 bases; unmatched junction nucleotides: 6.

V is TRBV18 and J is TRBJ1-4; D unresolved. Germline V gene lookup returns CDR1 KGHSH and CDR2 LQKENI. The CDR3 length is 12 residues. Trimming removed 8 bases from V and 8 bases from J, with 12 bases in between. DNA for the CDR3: TGTGCCAGCAGCCGCTCTTTGGAAAAACTGTTTTTT. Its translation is CASSRSLEKLFF.

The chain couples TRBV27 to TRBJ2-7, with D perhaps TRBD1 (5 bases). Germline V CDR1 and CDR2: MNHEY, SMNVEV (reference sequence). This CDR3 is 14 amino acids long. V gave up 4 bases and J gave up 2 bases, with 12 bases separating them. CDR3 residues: CASSSLTVTYEQYF. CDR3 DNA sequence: TGTGCCAGCAGTTCACTGACAGTTACCTACGAGCAGTACTTC.

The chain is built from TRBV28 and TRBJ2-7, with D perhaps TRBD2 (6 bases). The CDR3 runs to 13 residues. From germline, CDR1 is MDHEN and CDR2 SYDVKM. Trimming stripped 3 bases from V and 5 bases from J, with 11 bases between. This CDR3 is CASSLTRLHEQYF. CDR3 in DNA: TGTGCCAGCAGTTTGACTAGGTTACACGAGCAGTACTTC.

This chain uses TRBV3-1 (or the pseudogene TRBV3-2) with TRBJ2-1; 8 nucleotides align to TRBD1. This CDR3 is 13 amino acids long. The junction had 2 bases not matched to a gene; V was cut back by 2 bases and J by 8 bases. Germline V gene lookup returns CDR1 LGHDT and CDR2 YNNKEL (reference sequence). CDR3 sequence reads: CASSQIRGHEQFF. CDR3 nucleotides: TGTGCCAGCAGCCAAATCAGGGGGCATGAGCAGTTCTTC.

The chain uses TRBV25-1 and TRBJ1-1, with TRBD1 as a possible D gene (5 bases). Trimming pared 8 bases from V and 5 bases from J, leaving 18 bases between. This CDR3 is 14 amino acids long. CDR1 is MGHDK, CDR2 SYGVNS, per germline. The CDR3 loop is CASLRDWNGTEAFF. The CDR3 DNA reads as TGTGCCAGCCTCAGGGATTGGAACGGAACTGAAGCTTTCTTT. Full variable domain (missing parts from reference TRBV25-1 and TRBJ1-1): EADIYQTPRYLVIGTGKKITLECSQTMGHDKMYWYQQDPGMELHLIHYSYGVNSTEKGDLSSESTVSRIRTEHFPLTLESARPSHTSQYLCASLRDWNGTEAFFGQGTRLTVV.

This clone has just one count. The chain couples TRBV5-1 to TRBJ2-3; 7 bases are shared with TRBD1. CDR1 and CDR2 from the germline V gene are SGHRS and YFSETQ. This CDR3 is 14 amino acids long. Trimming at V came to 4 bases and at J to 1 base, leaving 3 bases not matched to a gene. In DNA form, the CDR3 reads TGCGCCAGCAGCCCTGGACAGGGCACAGATACGCAGTATTTT. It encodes CASSPGQGTDTQYF.

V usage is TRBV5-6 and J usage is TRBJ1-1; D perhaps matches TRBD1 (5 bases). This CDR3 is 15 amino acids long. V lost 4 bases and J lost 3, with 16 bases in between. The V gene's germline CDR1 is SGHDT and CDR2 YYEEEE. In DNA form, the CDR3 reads TGTGCCAGCAGCCCCGGTTGGGCGGGGGACACTGAAGCTTTCTTT. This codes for CASSPGWAGDTEAFF.

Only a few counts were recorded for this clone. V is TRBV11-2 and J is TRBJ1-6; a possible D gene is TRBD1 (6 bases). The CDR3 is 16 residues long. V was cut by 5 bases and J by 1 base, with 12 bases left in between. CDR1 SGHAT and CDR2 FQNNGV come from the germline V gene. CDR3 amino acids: CASSDEGVSYNSPLHF. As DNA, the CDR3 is TGTGCCAGCAGCGACGAGGGGGTGTCCTATAATTCACCCCTCCACTTT.

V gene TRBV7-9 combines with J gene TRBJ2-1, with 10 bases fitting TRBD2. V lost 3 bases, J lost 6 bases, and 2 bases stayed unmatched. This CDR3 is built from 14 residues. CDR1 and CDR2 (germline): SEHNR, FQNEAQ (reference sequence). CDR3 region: CASSLLAGANEQFF. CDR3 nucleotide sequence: TGTGCCAGCAGCTTGCTAGCGGGGGCCAATGAGCAGTTCTTC.

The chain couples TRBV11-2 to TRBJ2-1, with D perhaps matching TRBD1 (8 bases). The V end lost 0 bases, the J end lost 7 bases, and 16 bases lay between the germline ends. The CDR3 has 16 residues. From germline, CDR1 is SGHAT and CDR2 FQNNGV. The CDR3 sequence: CASSLERTGRGNEQFF. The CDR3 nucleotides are TGTGCCAGCAGCTTAGAGCGGACAGGGAGGGGAAATGAGCAGTTCTTC.

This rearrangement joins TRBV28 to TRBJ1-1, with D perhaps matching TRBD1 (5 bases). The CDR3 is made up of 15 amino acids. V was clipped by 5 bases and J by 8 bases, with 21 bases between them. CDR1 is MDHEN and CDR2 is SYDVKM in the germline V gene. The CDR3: CASSGASGWIREAFF. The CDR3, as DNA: TGTGCCAGCAGTGGGGCCTCAGGGTGGATTAGGGAAGCTTTCTTT.

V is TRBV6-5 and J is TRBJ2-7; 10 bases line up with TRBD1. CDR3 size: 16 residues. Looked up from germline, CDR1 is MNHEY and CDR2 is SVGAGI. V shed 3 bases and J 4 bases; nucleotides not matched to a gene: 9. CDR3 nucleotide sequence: TGTGCCAGCAGTTATGTTCGTGGACAGGGGGGGTACGAGCAGTACTTC. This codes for CASSYVRGQGGYEQYF.

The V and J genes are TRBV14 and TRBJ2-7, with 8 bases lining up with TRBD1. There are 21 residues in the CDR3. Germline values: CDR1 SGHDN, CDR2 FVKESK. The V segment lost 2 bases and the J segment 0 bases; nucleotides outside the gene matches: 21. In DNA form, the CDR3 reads TGTGCCAGCAGCCAAAGGGGACCCGGACAGGGAGCTAGCCCCCGCTCCTACGAGCAGTACTTC. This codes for CASSQRGPGQGASPRSYEQYF.